This is a list of T cell receptor beta chains from one sample in a study of cytomegalovirus exposure and HLA in healthy donors. TCRdb keeps only in-frame clones here, not all; method: immunoSEQ multiplex PCR. There are approximately 100,000 clones in the sample; about 75% occur only once, and less than 15% lies in the top ten. The sequencing sample was made of PBMCs. The receptors come from a male donor in good health and CMV-seropositive. Both conserved end residues are part of each CDR3. A D gene is named only where the DNA matches it firmly. Expanded clones are given a class, and other clones once, few, many or no size at all.

cdr3_aa cdr3_nt clone_size d_call j_call v_call
CASGSDRGYQPQHF TGTGCCAGCGGATCAGACAGGGGGTATCAGCCCCAGCATTTT - TRBD1 TRBJ1-5 TRBV7-9
CASSRGRTGNLGNEQFF TGCGCCAGCAGCCGGGGCCGGACAGGGAACTTGGGTAATGAGCAGTTCTTC - TRBD1 TRBJ2-1 TRBV4-1
CASSQTQGAQDTQYF TGTGCCAGCAGCCAAACACAGGGGGCGCAAGATACGCAGTATTTT many TRBD1 TRBJ2-3 TRBV7-8
CASSLDPGGTEAFF TGTGCCAGCTCATTAGACCCCGGGGGCACTGAAGCTTTCTTT - - TRBJ1-1 TRBV18
CASKLRQDMNTEAFF TGCGCCAGCAAACTTCGACAGGACATGAACACTGAAGCTTTCTTT - - TRBJ1-1 TRBV5-1
CASSLARQGEYEQYF TGCGCCAGCAGCTTGGCTAGACAGGGAGAATACGAGCAGTACTTC once TRBD1 TRBJ2-7 TRBV5-1
CASSAGGEAVYGYTF TGTGCCAGCAGCGCCGGGGGGGAGGCGGTCTATGGCTACACCTTC - - TRBJ1-2 TRBV5-4
CSARGQNTGELFF TGCAGCGCCCGCGGACAGAACACCGGGGAGCTGTTTTTT few - TRBJ2-2 TRBV29-1
CAWRAGFGTEAFF TGTGCCTGGAGGGCAGGGTTCGGCACTGAAGCTTTCTTT - - TRBJ1-1 TRBV30
CASSGGESSYEQYF TGTGCCAGCTCGGGGGGCGAAAGCTCCTACGAGCAGTACTTC few - TRBJ2-7 TRBV6-1
CASSALTLYQETQYF TGTGCCAGCAGTGCCCTGACACTTTACCAAGAGACCCAGTACTTC few - TRBJ2-5 TRBV6-1
CASSSLAGKIQETQYF TGTGCCAGCAGCTCCCTAGCGGGGAAGATCCAAGAGACCCAGTACTTC few TRBD2 TRBJ2-5 TRBV7-8
CASSRDRAPNEQYF TGTGCCAGCAGCCGCGACAGGGCCCCCAACGAGCAGTACTTC few TRBD1 TRBJ2-7 TRBV7-2
CASSQPSDTQYF TGCGCCAGCAGCCAACCTTCAGATACGCAGTATTTT - - TRBJ2-3 TRBV4-3
CASSPPGTVNTEAFF TGTGCCAGCAGCCCTCCCGGGACAGTGAACACTGAAGCTTTCTTT - TRBD1 TRBJ1-1 TRBV7-2
CASSYSEGGTDTQYF TGTGCCAGCAGTTACTCTGAGGGTGGCACAGATACGCAGTATTTT - - TRBJ2-3 TRBV6-5
CASSVSSSGGGETQYF TGCGCCAGCAGCGTAAGCTCTAGCGGGGGGGGAGAGACCCAGTACTTC few TRBD2 TRBJ2-5 TRBV5-1
CASRRAGTGYGYTF TGTGCCAGCAGGCGAGCCGGGACAGGCTATGGCTACACCTTC - TRBD1 TRBJ1-2 TRBV6-5
CASSLGTAEAFF TGTGCCAGCAGCTTGGGGACAGCCGAAGCTTTCTTT - TRBD1 TRBJ1-1 TRBV7-6
CASSPTGAGYTF TGTGCCAGCAGTCCGACAGGGGCGGGCTACACCTTC - TRBD1 TRBJ1-2 TRBV27
CASSQSFPTGGALGYGYTF TGCGCCAGCAGTCAATCGTTCCCTACAGGGGGGGCCCTGGGCTATGGCTACACCTTC - TRBD1 TRBJ1-2 TRBV23-1
CAISRRDSHEQFF TGTGCCATCAGTAGACGGGACTCCCATGAGCAGTTCTTC - - TRBJ2-1 TRBV10-3
CASSFTGPEAFF TGTGCCAGCAGCTTCACGGGTCCTGAAGCTTTCTTT - - TRBJ1-1 TRBV11-2
CASSPSSGSTYEQYF TGTGCCAGCTCACCATCTAGCGGGTCAACCTACGAGCAGTACTTC - TRBD2 TRBJ2-7 TRBV18
CASSLDRPPAFF TGTGCCAGCAGCTTAGATCGTCCTCCGGCTTTCTTT - - TRBJ1-1 TRBV11-3
CASTEWDTKFEAFF TGTGCCAGCACCGAATGGGACACTAAGTTTGAAGCTTTCTTT - - TRBJ1-1 TRBV2
CASSSETGSNEKLFF TGTGCCAGCAGCTCAGAGACAGGTAGTAATGAAAAACTGTTTTTT - - TRBJ1-4 TRBV5-6
CASSPGGGNQPQHF TGTGCCAGCAGTCCTGGAGGTGGCAATCAGCCCCAGCATTTT - - TRBJ1-5 TRBV27
CASSLHVTGGSPLHF TGTGCCAGCAGCTTGCATGTGACAGGGGGCTCACCCCTCCACTTT few TRBD1 TRBJ1-6 TRBV5-6
CASSLQGGLDEQYF TGTGCCAGCAGCCTACAGGGAGGGTTGGACGAGCAGTACTTC - - TRBJ2-7 TRBV6-5
CASSLGWAGYEQYF TGCGCCAGCAGCTTGGGCTGGGCGGGCTACGAGCAGTACTTC - - TRBJ2-7 TRBV5-1
CASSERTANYGYTF TGTGCCAGCAGTGAACGGACAGCTAACTATGGCTACACCTTC - - TRBJ1-2 TRBV2
CASSSRDKGYSPLHF TGTGCCAGCAGCAGCCGGGACAAGGGTTATTCACCCCTCCACTTT - - TRBJ1-6 TRBV6-1
CASSLLGGYNSEAFF TGTGCCAGCAGCTTGTTAGGGGGCTATAACTCTGAAGCTTTCTTT - TRBD1 TRBJ1-1 TRBV7-9
CASRRLAGELFF TGTGCCAGCAGGAGACTAGCCGGGGAGCTGTTTTTT - - TRBJ2-2 TRBV7-2
CASSQGGSSYNEQFF TGTGCCAGCAGCCAGGGCGGGAGCTCCTACAATGAGCAGTTCTTC - TRBD2 TRBJ2-1 TRBV4-2